This entry describes one T cell receptor (beta chain). The antigen it recognizes is unknown. Base qualities are not provided; no much larger clone lies one nucleotide away. Systemically healthy Caucasian individuals from Russia, over 30 in total and aged about 6 to 100 years, were included as donors. Around 10 milliliters of peripheral blood were collected from each donor into EDTA-treated Vacutainer tubes. Ficoll-Paque density-gradient centrifugation was used to isolate PBMCs, with at least 7 million per sample. Total RNA was extracted from PBMCs with Trizol reagent, with at least 6 micrograms obtained per sample. Naive CD45RAhigh/CD27high T cell percentages were measured by flow cytometry on a PBMC aliquot from every donor. There are 13 amino acids in the CDR3, from cysteine to phenylalanine inclusive. Of the read, only the CDR3 DNA is kept; its 39 bases are in frame from base 1. The germline ends are 17 bases apart after V is trimmed by 5 bases and J by 9 bases. Via the germline V gene (reference sequence), CDR1 is DFQATT and CDR2 SNEGSKA.

This entry is derived from a study of blood T cells in healthy people across ages (dated by TCRdb to between 2014 and 2017). For the wider study: In model experiments, template switching captured roughly one uniquely barcoded TCR beta cDNA molecule for every two T cells. The study measured age-related changes in TCR beta repertoire diversity using deep sequencing normalized with unique cDNA molecular identifiers. Donors were grouped into four age groups: young (average approximately 16 years), middle-aged (around 39), aged (roughly 62) and long-lived (approximately 81). To avoid experimental bias, donors of different ages were randomly spread across the sequencing lanes. For two donors (one aged 18 to 30 and one aged 80 or older), the study analyzed two additional independent replicas of 1 million unique cDNA reads from the same blood draw.

Study-wide findings and limitations: Observed TCR beta diversity per million T cells fell roughly linearly with age, and a significant reduction was already apparent by age about 36. Observed TCR beta diversity correlated strongly with the percentage of naive T cells measured by flow cytometry. Estimates of total diversity from one million sequenced T cells were regarded as lower bounds and underestimates. The CMV infection status of donors was not known, potentially confounding age-related changes in expanded clonotypes. Because profiling used bulk unsorted PBMCs, naive and antigen-experienced compartments could not be compared conclusively. Compared with the aged group, more naive CD4+ T cells, fewer expanded clones and increased TCR diversity were shown by the long-lived group, suggesting age selection.

Receptor libraries were prepared by 5' RACE. The sequencing machine was an Illumina HiSeq 2500. A second PCR of about 7 to 12 cycles was performed with a sample-barcoded 5' primer and a J-beta primer mix. A unique molecular identifier was introduced onto each TCR beta cDNA molecule by a template-switch 5' adaptor carrying 12 random nucleotides. At least 2.5 million CDR3-containing paired-end reads were obtained from each sample. First-strand cDNA was synthesized from all RNA with the Mint cDNA synthesis kit, primed by a TRBC-specific oligonucleotide. All cDNA was treated with uracil-DNA glycosylase and then went through a first 18-cycle PCR with the universal primers M1SS and BC2_uni_R. As for the authors' bioinformatics: Normalization of each sample was performed by random selection of 1 million high-quality reads, each carrying a distinct molecular identifier. Instead of being binned into consensus sequences, reads that shared molecular identifiers were thrown out. MiTCR, set to a Q25 quality threshold and the strictest error-elimination algorithm, was used for CDR3 identification, clonotype clustering and error correction. A nonparametric unseen species model with Euler transformation was used to estimate a lower bound on total TCR beta diversity. The public reads were run again by TCRdb, first through fastp at Q25 and then through MiXCR, and only productive beta chains were kept. Here each entry gathers all rows of one CDR3 protein and keeps the most common genes and DNA. The authors' filters were not applied to this entry. Present in this sample are roughly 680,000 distinct CDR3 sequences, over 45% of which were seen just once. Roughly 30% of the sample is held by the ten biggest clonotypes.

The chain employs TRBV20-1 and TRBJ2-1; the D gene assignment is perhaps TRBD1 or TRBD2, with each matching 5 bases. This TCR derives from a woman aged 55 to 70 in good health. Specimen: blood. Here is the DNA: TGCAGTGCTCCCTATCAGGGAGTAACTGAGCAGTTCTTC. The translation is CSAPYQGVTEQFF.